This TCR beta chain was sequenced in a study of shared T cell receptors in the human thymus. The CDR3 runs to 14 residues. Per the germline V gene, CDR1 is MNHGY and CDR2 is SVAAGI. Between the trimmed V and J ends, which lost 4 bases and 1 base, there was a span of 11 bases. In its sample, this clone was seen once. Generated by immunoSEQ multiplex PCR, the TCRdb table keeps only in-frame clones and is missing some. Of roughly 700,000 clones in the sample, more than 75% were seen once. The same sample was also studied in work on human thymus T cells.

The chain employs TRBV6-9 and TRBJ2-7; no reliable D call. The TCR comes from a boy in the first two years of life with a congenital heart defect. The sample comprised thymocytes. The CDR3: CASSCMQFSYEQYF. The CDR3 nucleotides read TGTGCCAGCAGTTGTATGCAGTTTTCCTACGAGCAGTACTTC.